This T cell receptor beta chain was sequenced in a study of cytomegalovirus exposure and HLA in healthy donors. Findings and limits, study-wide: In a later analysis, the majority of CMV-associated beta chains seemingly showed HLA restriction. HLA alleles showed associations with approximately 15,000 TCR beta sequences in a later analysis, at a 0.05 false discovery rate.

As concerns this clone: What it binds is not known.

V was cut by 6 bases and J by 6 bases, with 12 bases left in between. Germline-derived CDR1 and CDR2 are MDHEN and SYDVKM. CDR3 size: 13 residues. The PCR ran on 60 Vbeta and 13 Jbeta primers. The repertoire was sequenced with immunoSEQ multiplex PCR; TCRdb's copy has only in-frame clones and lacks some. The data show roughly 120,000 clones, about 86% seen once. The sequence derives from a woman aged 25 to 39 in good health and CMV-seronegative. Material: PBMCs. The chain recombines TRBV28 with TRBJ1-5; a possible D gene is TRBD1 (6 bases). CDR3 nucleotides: TGTGCCAGCAGATCGGGGGGGCTTCAGCCCCAGCATTTT. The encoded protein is CASRSGGLQPQHF. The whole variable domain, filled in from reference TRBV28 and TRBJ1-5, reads DVKVTQSSRYLVKRTGEKVFLECVQDMDHENMFWYRQDPGLGLRLIYFSYDVKMKEKGDIPEGYSVSREKKERFSLILESASTNQTSMYLCASRSGGLQPQHFGDGTRLSIL.